This TCR beta chain originates from a study of radiation and T cells in renal cell carcinoma (dated by TCRdb to between 2020 and 2021). At the level of the whole study: Samples were obtained from a clinical trial, in which 15 Gy stereotactic body radiation therapy was delivered to primary renal cell carcinomas and nephrectomy was performed 4 weeks later. In total, 50 to 55 samples underwent TCR beta sequencing: about 25 tumors plus 27 peripheral blood samples. Across all 50 or so samples, 4,016,671 unique CDR3 nucleotide sequences, encoding 2.5 million to 3 million unique CDR3 amino acid sequences, were identified. On the study overall, not on this receptor specifically: Dynamics of the blood repertoire were not tracked past 4 weeks after treatment. Because the trial had a single-armed design, the trial could not examine how radiation dose or scheduling affected the TCR repertoire. No pretreatment tumor biopsies were available, so the baseline intratumoral presence of clonotypes could not be determined. Top tumor clonotypes rose in blood from baseline to 2 weeks post-radiation, then contracted by 4 weeks, suggesting transient expansion of tumor-resident clones.

From cysteine to phenylalanine, the CDR3 is 15 amino acids long. Only CDR3 DNA remains: 45 bases, in frame from the first base. V lost 5 bases and J lost 6 bases; the stretch between them is 16 bases long. The germline V gene specifies SNHLY as CDR1 and FYNNEI as CDR2. This clone has only a few counts. Which antigen it targets is not known. Base qualities were left out, and no much larger clone turns up one base away. Following the manufacturer's recommendations, the immunoSEQ kit was used to generate TCR beta libraries from genomic DNA. To prepare the libraries, a first multiplex PCR with proprietary primers was run, followed by a second PCR that added unique barcodes, and a bead cleanup was done after each round. Each sample batch included a kit-provided positive control reaction and a negative control reaction. The final libraries underwent checking on an Agilent 4200 TapeStation D1000 ScreenTape, volumetric pooling, and quantification by qPCR. An Illumina NextSeq500 fitted with a MidOutput 150-cycle cartridge performed the sequencing, running 156 Read1 cycles and 15 Index1 cycles with the kit's custom primers. The pooled library was loaded at roughly 1 pM with approximately 20% PhiX control spiked in. In the authors' own workflow: The vendor-processed data were analyzed in R, and a clonotype was defined as all T cells that share the same CDR3 nucleotide sequence. For clone abundance analyses, frequencies were normalized to the 10,000 most abundant clones in each sample. Before analysis, public T cell clones were removed, and these numbered fewer than six per sample on average. Tumor-enriched and baseline blood-enriched clonotypes were defined by at least a 32-fold difference in abundance between compartments. Clonotypes expanded or contracted between blood time points were identified with a beta-binomial differential abundance model. Tumor-blood repertoire similarity was measured with the Baroni-Urbani and Buser coefficient, and group comparisons used two-tailed Wilcoxon tests in R. As stored in TCRdb, this immuneACCESS dataset retains in-frame rearrangements with V and J assigned. A fraction of the clones does not appear; measured against another copy, unresolved V genes explain less than half of the discrepancy, and the remainder lacks a known reason. The D gene and trimming were derived from the DNA, and the V and J assignments and clone size from that table. The sample table holds some 150,000 clones, of which roughly 83% were seen once. The top ten constitute roughly a quarter of the sample.

This specimen's time point label, interpreted: baseline pretreatment blood. The intended sense of this specimen's treatment or condition label: 15 Gy SBRT to primary tumor, nephrectomy 4 weeks later. To follow tumor-enriched clonotypes, serial peripheral blood was collected from radiation-treated patients at baseline and at 2 weeks and 4 weeks after SBRT. Renal cell carcinoma with clear cell pathology was present in all patients. Genomic DNA for TCR sequencing was prepared using the QIAamp DNA Blood Mini Kit (Qiagen). Samples were included in the analyses only if all quality control checks were passed.

The receptor's source is a woman aged 45-65 years with renal cell carcinoma. This chain joins TRBV2 to TRBJ1-4; the D gene lacks a confident call. The source was blood, collected from a patient whose treatment included radiotherapy and nephrectomy. The nucleotide sequence reads TGTGCCAGCAGTCTATTAGGGTCGTGGGATGAAAAACTGTTTTTT. Its translation is CASSLLGSWDEKLFF. The variable domain in full, with residues beyond the CDR3 obtained from the reference TRBV2 and TRBJ1-4 genes, is EPEVTQTPSHQVTQMGQEVILRCVPISNHLYFYWYRQILGQKVEFLVSFYNNEISEKSEIFDDQFSVERPDGSNFTLKIRSTKLEDSAMYFCASSLLGSWDEKLFFGSGTQLSVL.